This note documents a single TCR beta chain sequence. Its antigen is still unknown. One end of the junction fails to match germline, which may point to a read error. The entry originates in a study of T cell responses to AZD1222 COVID-19 vaccine. Whole-study context: Some second doses came at about 4 weeks and others at about 12 weeks; these were pooled.

The table came from immunoSEQ multiplex PCR; TCRdb's copy has only in-frame clones and leaves some out. The data hold tens of thousands of clones, with approximately 85% observed a single time. Germline V gene lookup returns CDR1 DFQATT and CDR2 SNEGSKA (reference sequence). The CDR3 has 11 amino acids. Study-level findings and limits: Among the donors, most were white British and more were female, and clonal diversity was possibly underestimated. Baseline seropositives among AZD1222 recipients totaled only six or seven.

The sequence came from an adult in good health. This material consisted of peripheral blood, taken on day 0 of AZD1222 vaccination. The chain is built from TRBV20-1 and TRBJ2-7; possible D gene TRBD1, 5 bases. The CDR3 spells CSARAGHVPNF. DNA of the CDR3: TGCAGTGCTAGGGCAGGACACGTCCCAAACTTC.